What follows are 3 T cell receptor beta chains derived from one specimen sequenced in a study of beta chain features in type 1 diabetes. The isolated RNA, all of it, was reverse transcribed, so expressed TCRB transcripts were what got sequenced. The repertoire was sequenced with immunoSEQ multiplex PCR; TCRdb's copy has only in-frame clones and lacks some. The sample consists of around 600,000 clones, roughly an eighth of them appearing once. The antigens for these receptors are not known. Notes on the study in general: In every one of the four CD4+ subsets, TCRB CDR3s were moderately but significantly shorter in Type 1 diabetes patients.

Material: naive CD4+ T cells from blood. The origin of the receptors is a man between 25 and 39 years old with type 1 diabetes.

The J gene is TRBJ2-3, the V gene TRBV5-6; maybe TRBD1 (6 bases). Germline V gives CDR1 SGHDT, CDR2 YYEEEE. The V gene lost 2 bases and the J gene lost 0 bases, with 13 bases spanning the gap. CDR3 length: 16 residues. CDR3: CASSFRGQPSTDTQYF. Written as DNA, the CDR3 is TGTGCCAGCAGCTTTCGCGGACAGCCTAGCACAGATACGCAGTATTTT.

This clone showed up just a few times. The genes are TRBV9 and TRBJ1-3; tentative D call: TRBD1 (5 bases). This CDR3 has 17 amino acids. CDR1 and CDR2 from the germline V gene are SGDLS and YYNGEE. Trimming removed 0 bases from V and 7 bases from J, with 20 bases in between. The CDR3 DNA is TGTGCCAGCAGCGTAGATCTTCCGGGGGAGAACAGCAACACCATATATTTT. It specifies CASSVDLPGENSNTIYF.

This rearrangement joins TRBV6-5 to TRBJ1-6, with a possible D match to TRBD1 (5 bases). The CDR3 is 16 amino acids. Trimming left V 2 bases short and J 0 bases short, with 8 bases between. The germline V gene has CDR1 MNHEY and CDR2 SVGAGI. The CDR3 DNA sequence: TGTGCCAGCAGTTACCGGGGGAGCTCCTATAATTCACCCCTCCACTTT. As protein: CASSYRGSSYNSPLHF.